This entry lists 27 T cell receptor beta chains sequenced from one sample in a study of T-cell memory formation after mild COVID-19. TCRdb passed the 5' RACE reads through MiXCR, listing each CDR3 protein once. The table shows 470,000 or so distinct CDR3 sequences, with over 15% occurring only once. The sample taken for sequencing was PBMCs or a T cell subset sorted from them (not recorded which). The receptor set was obtained from an adult woman who had mild COVID-19 (a few samples of this study predate the infection). Cell type and time point are not known.

The rearrangement joins TRBV7-2 to TRBJ2-1; D gene ambiguous. This CDR3 is built from 12 residues. Per germline, CDR1 SGHTA and CDR2 FQGNSA. V lost 5 bases to trimming and J lost 6 bases, with 8 bases between them. CDR3 sequence reads: CASSPFSNEQFF. The DNA of the CDR3 is TGTGCCAGCAGCCCTTTCTCCAATGAGCAGTTCTTC. The whole variable domain, filled in from reference TRBV7-2 and TRBJ2-1, reads GAGVSQSPSNKVTEKGKDVELRCDPISGHTALYWYRQSLGQGLEFLIYFQGNSAPDKSGLPSDRFSAERTGGSVSTLTIQRTQQEDSAVYLCASSPFSNEQFFGPGTRLTVL.

The chain joins TRBV20-1 to TRBJ1-1; no firm D call. Germline V lookup: CDR1 DFQATT, CDR2 SNEGSKA (reference sequence). This CDR3 is built from 13 residues. V lost 6 bases and J 4 bases, leaving 15 bases between the germline ends. CDR3 bases: TGCAGTGCCTTGGGCGGAGGTGCCACTGAAGCTTTCTTT. As protein: CSALGGGATEAFF.

The genes are TRBV6-6 and TRBJ2-3; unclear D gene. Germline V gene lookup returns CDR1 MNHNY and CDR2 SVGAGI (reference sequence). V was shortened by 4 bases and J by 2 bases, with 10 bases between the two germline ends. This CDR3 is 14 amino acids long. Here the CDR3 reads CASSSWSYTDTQYF. CDR3 nucleotides: TGTGCCAGCAGTTCCTGGTCCTACACAGATACGCAGTATTTT.

This chain links TRBV9 with TRBJ2-3; 8 bases are shared with TRBD2. The ends lost 5 bases at V and 5 bases at J; junction bases unmatched: 16. The CDR3 has 17 amino acids. The germline V gene has CDR1 SGDLS and CDR2 YYNGEE. The CDR3 DNA sequence: TGTGCCAGCAGTCTACGATTGACTAGCGATATCAAAGATACGCAGTATTTT. It translates to CASSLRLTSDIKDTQYF. Looking up the rest from reference TRBV9 and TRBJ2-3 gives the full variable domain: DSGVTQTPKHLITATGQRVTLRCSPRSGDLSVYWYQQSLDQGLQFLIQYYNGEERAKGNILERFSAQQFPDLHSELNLSSLELGDSALYFCASSLRLTSDIKDTQYFGPGTRLTVL.

This clonotype came up a few times. V usage is TRBV3-1 and J usage is TRBJ2-6; D tentatively reads TRBD1 or TRBD2 (5 bases each). From germline, CDR1 is LGHDT and CDR2 YNNKEL (reference sequence). V dropped 4 bases and J dropped 4 bases, with 20 bases sitting between them. The CDR3 contains 18 residues. The CDR3 reads CASSLAGKDFWGANVLTF. The CDR3 nucleotides are TGTGCCAGCAGCCTGGCAGGGAAGGACTTCTGGGGGGCCAACGTCCTGACTTTC.

This clonotype was seen a handful of times. The rearrangement joins TRBV7-3 to TRBJ2-7, with TRBD2 identical over 7 bases. Trimming took 1 base from V and 2 from J; bases not matched to a gene: 5. This CDR3 contains 15 residues. The V gene's germline CDR1 is SGHTA and CDR2 FQGTGA. In DNA, the CDR3 is TGTGCCAGCAGCTTAAATACGGGGGGTCCCTACGAGCAGTACTTC. Translation: CASSLNTGGPYEQYF.

The rearrangement joins TRBV19 to TRBJ2-3; D is unclear. V was shortened by 7 bases and J by 11 bases, with 16 bases between the two germline ends. The CDR3 has 12 amino acids. The germline CDR1 and CDR2 sequences are LNHDA and SQIVND (reference sequence). The CDR3 DNA is TGTGCCAGTACCCATTTGTCTGGGAAGCAGTATTTT. The encoded protein is CASTHLSGKQYF.

This clonotype was counted at least ten times. The chain joins TRBV18 to TRBJ1-6; D may be TRBD1 (5 bases). Germline-derived CDR1 and CDR2 are KGHSH and LQKENI. The CDR3 runs to 14 residues. V was clipped by 1 base and J by 6 bases, with 7 bases between them. The DNA for the CDR3 is TGTGCCAGCTCACCACAGGGGCCTAATTCACCCCTCCACTTT. It encodes CASSPQGPNSPLHF.

This clonotype was counted between two and nine times. The CDR3 loop is CASSLEPGGRPEAFF. DNA of the CDR3: TGCGCCAGCAGCTTGGAGCCGGGAGGGAGGCCTGAAGCTTTCTTT. The chain uses TRBV5-1 and TRBJ1-1; D remains ambiguous. V lost 0 bases, J lost 6 bases, and 15 bases lay in between. The CDR3 has 15 amino acids. Germline-derived CDR1 and CDR2 are SGHRS and YFSETQ.

This clonotype was found a few times. CDR3 DNA sequence: TGTGCCAGCAGCTGGGAGGACAGCTACGAGCAGTACTTC. Its protein is CASSWEDSYEQYF. The V and J genes are TRBV7-9 and TRBJ2-7; D assignment may be TRBD1 or TRBD2 (6 bases each). The germline V and J ends were trimmed by 4 bases and 3 bases, with 10 bases remaining between them. Germline V gene lookup returns CDR1 SEHNR and CDR2 FQNEAQ (reference sequence). This CDR3 has 13 residues.

This clonotype was seen a handful of times. The J gene is TRBJ1-2, the V gene TRBV27; the D gene is possibly TRBD1 (5 bases). CDR3 size: 14 residues. The germline V gene has CDR1 MNHEY and CDR2 SMNVEV (reference sequence). V lost 7 bases and J lost 3, with 15 bases in between. The CDR3, as DNA: TGTGCCAGCACCCTGCACTCGGGACACTATGGCTACACCTTC. As protein: CASTLHSGHYGYTF.

This clonotype appeared a few times. The chain has TRBV2 and TRBJ1-2; D remains unclear. The CDR3 runs 13 residues. The ends were cut back, 2 bases at V and 3 bases at J, with 7 bases in the middle. Germline loops: CDR1 SNHLY, CDR2 FYNNEI. CDR3 sequence reads: CASSESQDYGYTF. The CDR3 nucleotides read TGTGCCAGCAGTGAAAGTCAGGACTATGGCTACACCTTC.

V gene TRBV20-1 combines with J gene TRBJ2-3; TRBD1 is a possible D gene (5 bases). Germline V CDR1 and CDR2: DFQATT, SNEGSKA (reference sequence). Trimming left V 0 bases short and J 1 base short, with 29 bases between. CDR3 length equals 21 residues. The CDR3 bases are TGCAGTGCTAGAGATACGGCAGGGAAGTGGCTAGTACCCGTGGGCACAGATACGCAGTATTTT. It specifies CSARDTAGKWLVPVGTDTQYF.

This clonotype came up a few times. The chain employs TRBV19 and TRBJ1-2; D is ambiguous. V was clipped by 4 bases and J by 4 bases, with 13 bases between them. This CDR3 spans 14 amino acids. CDR1 and CDR2 (germline): LNHDA, SQIVND (reference sequence). The CDR3 loop is CASSTLEGRYGYTF. CDR3 nucleotides: TGTGCCAGTAGTACGCTAGAAGGCCGCTATGGCTACACCTTC.

At least ten counts were recorded for this clonotype. This chain connects TRBV18 to TRBJ2-3; D remains unclear. Between the trimmed V and J ends, which lost 4 bases and 5 bases, there was a span of 7 bases. The CDR3 loop spans 12 amino acids. From germline, CDR1 is KGHSH and CDR2 LQKENI. The CDR3 DNA reads TGTGCCAGCTCACAGGACCGAGATACGCAGTATTTT. Protein: CASSQDRDTQYF.

The genes are TRBV20-1 and TRBJ1-1; the D is unclear. Looked up from germline, CDR1 is DFQATT and CDR2 is SNEGSKA (reference sequence). The CDR3 consists of 12 residues. The V end lost 0 bases, the J end lost 11 bases, and 13 bases lay between the germline ends. CDR3 sequence reads: CSARDGRTNAFF. The CDR3 DNA reads TGCAGTGCTAGAGATGGCAGGACCAATGCTTTCTTT.

This clonotype came up many times. For the CDR3, the DNA is TGCGCCAGCAGCCAAGCGCTCCTCCCCGGAACCTACGAGCAGTACTTC. The encoded protein is CASSQALLPGTYEQYF. The chain is built from TRBV4-3 and TRBJ2-7, with unresolved D. The ends were cut back, 1 base at V and 2 bases at J, with 15 bases in the middle. Germline values: CDR1 LGHNA, CDR2 YSLEER. The CDR3 totals 16 residues.

The rearrangement links TRBV7-6 to TRBJ2-5; D tentatively fits TRBD1 or TRBD2 (6 bases each). The V gene's germline CDR1 is SGHVS and CDR2 FNYEAQ. V was trimmed by 4 bases and J by 5 bases, leaving 17 bases between them. CDR3 length equals 15 residues. CDR3 loop: CASSYKRGAGETQYF. CDR3 bases: TGTGCCAGCAGCTATAAAAGGGGGGCCGGGGAGACCCAGTACTTC. Full variable domain (remainder filled in from reference TRBV7-6 and TRBJ2-5): GAGVSQSPRYKVTKRGQDVALRCDPISGHVSLYWYRQALGQGPEFLTYFNYEAQQDKSGLPNDRFSAERPEGSISTLTIQRTEQRDSAMYRCASSYKRGAGETQYFGPGTRLLVL.

This clonotype was counted ten times or more. The chain is built from TRBV4-3 and TRBJ2-7, with D uncertain. V gave up 4 bases and J gave up 4 bases, with 11 bases separating them. The CDR3 length is 13 residues. Germline V gene sequence: CDR1 LGHNA, CDR2 YSLEER. This CDR3 is CASSPSVGYEQYF. As DNA, the CDR3 is TGCGCCAGCAGCCCCTCGGTGGGATACGAGCAGTACTTC.

This clonotype was detected a few times. The J gene is TRBJ1-2, the V gene TRBV20-1, with D unresolved. The length of the CDR3 is 15 residues. Trimming took 1 base from V and 8 from J, leaving 20 bases between them. The germline gives CDR1 DFQATT, CDR2 SNEGSKA (reference sequence). The CDR3 loop reads CSARGPTESFGGYTF. The CDR3 DNA sequence: TGCAGTGCTAGAGGTCCCACAGAGTCGTTCGGGGGCTACACCTTC.

The V and J genes are TRBV12-3 or TRBV12-4 and TRBJ2-3, with 9 bases that match TRBD2. The V segment lost 6 bases and the J segment 3 bases; nucleotides outside the gene matches: 4. The length of the CDR3 is 14 residues. CDR3 DNA: TGTGCCAGCAGGCTTAGCGGGGGTACAGATACGCAGTATTTT. Translated: CASRLSGGTDTQYF.

This clonotype was found a few times. This chain connects TRBV9 to TRBJ2-1, with D tentatively TRBD2 (7 bases). Germline CDR1 SGDLS, CDR2 YYNGEE. V was trimmed by 3 bases and J by 6 bases, leaving 19 bases between them. CDR3 length: 16 amino acids. The CDR3, as DNA: TGTGCCAGCAGCGGTAGAAGGGGGAGGGCCGCCAATGAGCAGTTCTTC. As protein: CASSGRRGRAANEQFF.

The chain couples TRBV12-3 or TRBV12-4 to TRBJ2-7; 11 nucleotides align to TRBD2. The V and J ends lost 6 bases and 5 bases, in that order; junction bases with no gene match: 15. The CDR3 covers 17 residues. The CDR3 sequence is CASSPANSGRARDEQYF. The CDR3 coding sequence is TGTGCCAGCAGCCCAGCCAATAGCGGGAGGGCCAGAGACGAGCAGTACTTC.

The chain combines TRBV28 with TRBJ1-1; D is perhaps TRBD1 (5 bases). Per germline, CDR1 MDHEN and CDR2 SYDVKM. The CDR3 covers 12 residues. Trimming left V 4 bases short and J 11 bases short, with 14 bases between. The CDR3 protein is CASSSGGYGAFF. CDR3 bases: TGTGCCAGCAGTTCCGGGGGGTATGGGGCTTTCTTT.

In its sample, this clonotype was seen a few times. The rearrangement uses TRBV6-5 and TRBJ2-7, with TRBD2 matching over 8 bases. V was clipped by 7 bases and J by 3 bases; unmatched bases: 8. Germline CDR1 reads MNHEY; CDR2 reads SVGAGI. This CDR3 comprises 14 residues. CDR3 region: CASMAGGSFYEQYF. CDR3 DNA sequence: TGTGCCAGCATGGCGGGGGGCTCCTTCTACGAGCAGTACTTC.

The table lists this clonotype with a few counts. The rearrangement uses TRBV18 and TRBJ2-3; 8 positions match TRBD1. The germline V gene has CDR1 KGHSH and CDR2 LQKENI. The CDR3 sequence is 15 residues long. J lost 4 bases, V lost 4 bases, and 7 bases had no gene match. CDR3 DNA sequence: TGTGCCAGCTCACAAGGACAGGGCGCATCAGATACGCAGTATTTT. It encodes CASSQGQGASDTQYF.

The rearrangement links TRBV7-2 to TRBJ2-7; D unclear. Germline V gene lookup returns CDR1 SGHTA and CDR2 FQGNSA. The germline V and J ends were trimmed by 1 base and 4 bases, with 11 bases remaining between them. The CDR3 spans 14 residues. In DNA form, the CDR3 reads TGTGCCAGCAGCTTAGGCGGTCCCCAGTACGAGCAGTACTTC. It encodes CASSLGGPQYEQYF.